This TCR beta chain was identified in a study of identical twins. Points from the study as a whole: For monozygotic twins, models underestimated out-of-frame TCR alpha sharing.

This clonotype was detected only a few times. Antigen specificity is unknown. TCRdb reprocessed the 5' RACE reads with MiXCR, giving one entry per CDR3 protein. This sample yields some 500,000 distinct CDR3 sequences, of which 9% to 10% are seen a single time; around 3.2% belongs to the top ten. This CDR3 is 17 amino acids long. The trim removed 0 bases at V and 0 bases at J, leaving 7 bases unmatched. Germline V lookup: CDR1 SGHTA, CDR2 FQGNSA. The data also belong to a second study, concerning yellow fever vaccine responses in identical twins.

Input material: PBMCs. The J gene is TRBJ2-5, the V gene TRBV7-2; 7 nucleotides line up with TRBD2. The sequence came from a woman under 30 in good health. CDR3 sequence: CASSLALAAYYQETQYF. The CDR3 DNA reads TGTGCCAGCAGCTTAGCGCTAGCGGCTTACTACCAAGAGACCCAGTACTTC.